The present entry profiles one T cell receptor (beta chain) with its context. The data were produced by immunoSEQ multiplex PCR, yet TCRdb's version contains in-frame clones alone and is incomplete. This sample yields roughly 150,000 clones, of which around 83% are seen a single time; 4% to 5% belongs to the top ten. These data come from a study of blood T cell repertoires in COVID-19. The wider study: The study drew acute and convalescent COVID-19 samples from the United States, Italy and Spain. PBMCs, B-cell-depleted T cells, or T cells were the source of the cDNA or gDNA that made up the material.

Germline V lookup: CDR1 MDHEN, CDR2 SYDVKM. Trimming left V 1 base short and J 1 base short, with 10 bases between. This CDR3 is 15 amino acids long. The clonotype comes from a woman of 80 years or more with acute or convalescent COVID-19. The chain links TRBV28 to TRBJ1-1, with D tentatively TRBD1 (5 bases). The material sequenced was peripheral blood. The CDR3 sequence is CASSLSGSRNTEAFF. The CDR3 nucleotides read TGTGCCAGCAGTTTATCAGGGTCCAGGAACACTGAAGCTTTCTTT.